Listed below are T cell receptor beta chains from one sample, sequenced in a study of cytomegalovirus exposure and HLA in healthy donors. The repertoire was sequenced with immunoSEQ multiplex PCR; TCRdb's copy has only in-frame clones and lacks some. The profile covers roughly 180,000 clones, with more than 70% appearing a single time and about 5% taken by the ten largest. Sequenced: PBMCs. The receptors were sampled from a woman in her 50s in good health and CMV-seropositive. The CDR3 runs from the conserved cysteine through the conserved F or W. The order of the fields is V gene, J gene, CDR3 length, D gene, clone size, CDR3 DNA, CDR3 protein. D genes are given only for firm matches. Rows may omit the clone size; those that give it use once, few, many or a size class.

>TRBV10-1|TRBJ2-1|16|.|.
TGCGCCAGCAGTGAGTCAGTGGGGGGTCTATACAATGAGCAGTTCTTC
CASSESVGGLYNEQFF
>TRBV7-2|TRBJ2-5|16|TRBD2|.
TGTGCCAGCAGCCCTCGGACTAGCGGGGCCCAAGAGACCCAGTACTTC
CASSPRTSGAQETQYF
>TRBV6-5|TRBJ1-1|15|.|few
TGTGCCAGCAGTTACTCGGGGCAAGCGAGCACTGAAGCTTTCTTT
CASSYSGQASTEAFF
>TRBV7-9|TRBJ1-2|14|.|.
TGTTCCAGCAGCGCATACAGGGAAATTGTTGGCTACACCTTC
CSSSAYREIVGYTF
>TRBV5-1|TRBJ2-7|14|.|.
TGCGCCAGCAGCTTGGGACTAGTAGTAGGCGAGCAGTACTTC
CASSLGLVVGEQYF
>TRBV7-9|TRBJ1-1|12|.|.
TGTGCCAGCACGTTATGGAACACTGAAGCTTTCTTT
CASTLWNTEAFF
>TRBV6-1|TRBJ1-2|13|.|once
TGTGCCAGCAGTGAAGGGGGGGACTATGGCTACACCTTC
CASSEGGDYGYTF
>TRBV6-5|TRBJ2-1|15|TRBD2|once
TGTGCCAGCAGTTACCTAGCGGATGCCTACAATGAGCAGTTCTTC
CASSYLADAYNEQFF
>TRBV4-2|TRBJ2-6|16|TRBD2|.
TGTGCCAGCAGCCCGGGGGGGGTCTCTGGGGCCAACGTCCTGACTTTC
CASSPGGVSGANVLTF
>TRBV18|TRBJ2-1|15|.|once
TGTGCCAGCTCACCTGGGACACCTGCCTACAATGAGCAGTTCTTC
CASSPGTPAYNEQFF
>TRBV5-1|TRBJ1-2|13|.|.
TGCGCCAGCAGCTTGTCTCAGATCAGTGGCTACACCTTC
CASSLSQISGYTF
>TRBV6-1|TRBJ2-1|15|TRBD2|.
TGTGCCAGCAGTTCGACTAGCGGAGGGAAGAGGGAGCAGTTCTTC
CASSSTSGGKREQFF
>TRBV9|TRBJ2-7|14|.|few
TGTGCCAGCAGCGTAGAGGTAGTGAGCGGGGAGCAGTACTTC
CASSVEVVSGEQYF
>TRBV28|TRBJ2-7|14|.|.
TGTGCCAGCAGTCTCCCGTCTCCCGCCTACGAGCAGTACTTC
CASSLPSPAYEQYF
>TRBV11-2|TRBJ1-2|13|.|.
TGTGCCAGCAGCAAGAGTCAGCAGGGTGGCTACACCTTC
CASSKSQQGGYTF
>TRBV9|TRBJ1-5|11|.|.
TGTGCCTCCACGGGGCGGGGGCCCCAGCATTTT
CASTGRGPQHF
>TRBV19|TRBJ2-7|13|.|.
TGTGCCAGTAGTGCGAGGTACACCTACGAGCAGTACTTC
CASSARYTYEQYF
>TRBV11-3|TRBJ2-1|13|.|.
TGTGCCAGCAGCCCCCTCCGATCCGCGGAGCAGTTCTTC
CASSPLRSAEQFF
>TRBV7-8|TRBJ1-2|13|.|once
TGTGCCAGCAGCCAGGGCGGGGGTTATGGCTACACCTTC
CASSQGGGYGYTF
>TRBV27|TRBJ1-1|15|.|.
TGTGCCAGCAGTGCCAGACTGACCATGAACACTGAAGCTTTCTTT
CASSARLTMNTEAFF
>TRBV21-1|TRBJ2-7|17|.|once
TGTGCCAGCAGCAAATGGCGTCAACTAGCGGCTTTGGAGGAGCAGTACTTC
CASSKWRQLAALEEQYF
>TRBV7-2|TRBJ1-1|13|.|.
TGTGCCAGCAGCTCCGGGGGGAACACTGAAGCTTTCTTT
CASSSGGNTEAFF
>TRBV19|TRBJ1-4|16|TRBD1|.
TGTGCCAGTAGTGGGACAGGGCTTGCAACTAATGAAAAACTGTTTTTT
CASSGTGLATNEKLFF
>TRBV5-4|TRBJ2-6|16|.|once
TGTGCCAGCAGCTTAGGGGGAACGAGTGGGGCCAACGTCCTGACTTTC
CASSLGGTSGANVLTF
>TRBV5-1|TRBJ2-3|14|TRBD2|.
TGCGCCAGCGGTCTAGCGGCGACCACAGATACGCAGTATTTT
CASGLAATTDTQYF
>TRBV9|TRBJ1-2|14|.|once
TGTGCCAGCAGCGTTGGGGTAGGGGGAGATGGCTACACCTTC
CASSVGVGGDGYTF
>TRBV6-6|TRBJ2-2|15|.|.
TGTGCCAGCAGTTACGGGGGCAGCGGCACCGGGGAGCTGTTTTTT
CASSYGGSGTGELFF
>TRBV5-4|TRBJ1-1|15|.|.
TGTGCCAGCAGCTCTTTACAGGGTGCGAACACTGAAGCTTTCTTT
CASSSLQGANTEAFF
>TRBV2|TRBJ1-6|14|.|.
TGTGCCAGCAGATTACTGGGTAGCGAGTCACCCCTCCACTTT
CASRLLGSESPLHF
>TRBV7-6|TRBJ2-7|15|TRBD2|.
TGTGCCAGCAGCGCCGGGGGGGGCGCCGGCTACGAGCAGTACTTC
CASSAGGGAGYEQYF
>TRBV7-9|TRBJ2-3|12|TRBD2|.
TGTGCCAGCAGCTCGGGACTAGCGGGCGTTAATTTT
CASSSGLAGVNF
>TRBV10-1|TRBJ2-5|19|.|.
TGCGCCAGCAGTGATAGGCAGAAACTAGAAGTTACTATCCAAGAGACCCAGTACTTC
CASSDRQKLEVTIQETQYF
>TRBV10-3|TRBJ2-1|14|TRBD1|.
TGTGCCGGCAGTGGACAGGGGGCGCGTAATGAGCAGTTCTTC
CAGSGQGARNEQFF
>TRBV6-1|TRBJ2-1|15|TRBD2|.
TGTGCCAGCAGTGAAGTAGGGGAGGGGTACAATGAGCAGTTCTTC
CASSEVGEGYNEQFF
>TRBV13|TRBJ2-1|17|.|few
TGTGCCAGCACCTCCTCCGCCCTTAGCGGTTTTTACAATGAGCAGTTCTTC
CASTSSALSGFYNEQFF
>TRBV19|TRBJ2-1|14|TRBD2|.
TGTGCCAGTAGCCGACTAGCGGGAGTTGGTGAGCAGTTCTTC
CASSRLAGVGEQFF
>TRBV7-9|TRBJ1-2|13|.|.
TGTGCCAGCAGCGCCCGGGGTAACTATGGCTACACCTTC
CASSARGNYGYTF
>TRBV15|TRBJ1-1|16|.|.
TGTGCCACCAGCAGAGATCTAACGTCGAGGTACACTGAAGCTTTCTTT
CATSRDLTSRYTEAFF
>TRBV19|TRBJ2-7|18|.|.
TGTGCCAGTAGTATTGCTCTGCCCGGGGGGCCTGGCGGTTCCGAGCAGTACTTC
CASSIALPGGPGGSEQYF
>TRBV5-4|TRBJ2-1|16|TRBD2|.
TGTGCCAGCAGCTTGGCCTTTAGCGGGGGATACAATGAGCAGTTCTTC
CASSLAFSGGYNEQFF
>TRBV10-2|TRBJ2-1|14|.|.
TGCGCCAGCAGTGAGCCCGGACATTACAATGAGCAGTTCTTC
CASSEPGHYNEQFF
>TRBV25-1|TRBJ1-2|14|TRBD1|.
TGTGCCAGCAGCGTAGAGACAGGGAGAGGGGGCTACACCTTC
CASSVETGRGGYTF
>TRBV4-3|TRBJ1-2|15|.|once
TGCGCCAGCAGCCAAGATTGGACGGGGGGGAAGGGCTACACCTTC
CASSQDWTGGKGYTF
>TRBV7-9|TRBJ1-1|13|.|.
TGTGCCAGCAGCTGGGACACGAACACTGAAGCTTTCTTT
CASSWDTNTEAFF
>TRBV6-6|TRBJ1-2|14|TRBD1|.
TGTGCCAGCAGAGATCCGGGACAGAACTATGGCTACACCTTC
CASRDPGQNYGYTF
>TRBV5-4|TRBJ2-5|15|TRBD1|.
TGTGCCAGCAGCCGCAAGACTCAGGGGGAGGAGACCCAGTACTTC
CASSRKTQGEETQYF
>TRBV9|TRBJ2-3|14|.|.
TGTGCCAGCACCCCAGGGCGCCCTGGGGATACGCAGTATTTT
CASTPGRPGDTQYF
>TRBV10-2|TRBJ1-1|13|.|few
TGCGCCAGCAAGCAGGGGATGAACACTGAAGCTTTCTTT
CASKQGMNTEAFF
>TRBV9|TRBJ2-3|14|.|.
TGTGCCAGCAGCGTATTAGGGACTACAGATACGCAGTATTTT
CASSVLGTTDTQYF
>TRBV30|TRBJ2-3|13|TRBD2|.
TGTGCCTGGGCGGGGGGGCTTCCAGATACGCAGTATTTT
CAWAGGLPDTQYF
>TRBV11-1|TRBJ2-1|15|TRBD2|.
TGTGCCAGCAGCTCGGGACTAGCGGTAGATAATGAGCAGTTCTTC
CASSSGLAVDNEQFF